Below are 6 T cell receptor beta chains sequenced from a single sample in a study of blood T cell repertoires in COVID-19. The protocol was immunoSEQ multiplex PCR, while the TCRdb copy is restricted to in-frame clones and leaves out a portion. The profile shows 200,000 to 250,000 clones, more than 75% of them singletons. Material for sequencing was peripheral blood. The receptors stem from a woman aged 35 to 49 with acute or convalescent COVID-19.

The chain recombines TRBV3-1 (or the pseudogene TRBV3-2) with TRBJ1-2; maybe TRBD1 (6 bases). The CDR3 covers 14 residues. Germline-derived CDR1 and CDR2 are LGHDT and YNNKEL (reference sequence). Trimming took 1 base from V and 5 from J, leaving 11 bases between them. The CDR3 nucleotides read TGTGCCAGCAGCCAAGGGGTCACAGGGTATGGCTACACCTTC. It is translated as CASSQGVTGYGYTF.

J is TRBJ2-4 and V is TRBV6-2 or TRBV6-3, with 7 bases fitting TRBD2. V shed 2 bases and J 4 bases; nucleotides not matched to a gene: 8. The CDR3 has 16 residues. Looked up from germline, CDR1 is MNHEY and CDR2 is SVGEGT. The CDR3 region has the DNA TGTGCCAGCAGTTACGGATCGGTCGGGGGGAAAAACATTCAGTACTTC. It is translated as CASSYGSVGGKNIQYF.

The chain employs TRBV19 and TRBJ2-2; 7 nucleotides line up with TRBD2. Trimming cost V 0 bases and J 3 bases; bases outside gene matches: 10. CDR1 is LNHDA, CDR2 SQIVND, per germline (reference sequence). This CDR3 has 18 residues. CDR3 bases: TGTGCCAGTAGTATAGATCGACGGCTAGCGGCTGACACCGGGGAGCTGTTTTTT. Protein: CASSIDRRLAADTGELFF.

This chain uses TRBV2 with TRBJ2-7, with TRBD1 identical over 11 bases. Germline V gene lookup returns CDR1 SNHLY and CDR2 FYNNEI. The ends lost 4 bases at V and 3 bases at J; junction bases unmatched: 5. The CDR3 consists of 15 residues. For the CDR3, the DNA is TGTGCCAGCAGTGTCTTCGGGACAGGGGGCTACGAGCAGTACTTC. Amino acids: CASSVFGTGGYEQYF. Complete variable domain (other parts from reference TRBV2 and TRBJ2-7): EPEVTQTPSHQVTQMGQEVILRCVPISNHLYFYWYRQILGQKVEFLVSFYNNEISEKSEIFDDQFSVERPDGSNFTLKIRSTKLEDSAMYFCASSVFGTGGYEQYFGPGTRLTVT.

V usage is TRBV7-3 and J usage is TRBJ2-1, with 8 nucleotides matching TRBD1. Germline V CDR1 and CDR2: SGHTA, FQGTGA. V shed 3 bases and J 4 bases; nucleotides not matched to a gene: 5. The CDR3 extends over 15 amino acids. The CDR3 spells CASSFSGTGYNEQFF. In DNA, the CDR3 is TGTGCCAGCAGCTTCTCCGGGACAGGTTACAATGAGCAGTTCTTC.

This chain uses TRBV27 with TRBJ2-1; 8 bases agree with TRBD1. The ends lost 4 bases at V and 2 bases at J; junction bases unmatched: 7. The CDR3 has 16 residues. Germline V CDR1 and CDR2: MNHEY, SMNVEV (reference sequence). The DNA of the CDR3 is TGTGCCAGCAGTTCCCGGCGGGACAGGCCCTACAATGAGCAGTTCTTC. This codes for CASSSRRDRPYNEQFF.